Here is one TCR beta chain with its context. This clonotype was detected ten times or more. What antigen it recognizes has not been identified. No much larger clonotype is one base removed from it; base qualities were not supplied. The data were taken from a study of early T cells in non-severe SARS-CoV-2 infection (dated by TCRdb to 2020 to 2023). For the wider study: Bulk RNA from unsorted whole blood was used for TCR sequencing, so alpha and beta chains could not be paired. General findings and caveats noted by the study authors: VDJdb matching was skewed toward anti-spike CD8 responses, so virus-specific expansions were likely underestimated and private and CD4 specificities were missed.

From the cysteine up to the phenylalanine, the CDR3 has a length of 14 residues. Only the CDR3 part of the read is kept: 42 bases, read in frame from the first base. V and J are truncated by 6 bases and 2 bases respectively, leaving an intervening sequence of 11 bases. CDR1 and CDR2, looked up from the germline V gene, are MDHEN and SYDVKM. The library was produced with 5' RACE. The reads were generated on a NextSeq 500. In the TCR library protocol, unique molecular identifiers were attached to individual cDNA molecules to correct for PCR bias and sequencing error. Both TCR alpha and beta chains were sequenced, and tight co-correlation was observed between alpha and beta sequence abundances in each sample. Turning to the authors' computational methods: Decombinator V4 was used to annotate the V gene, J gene and CDR3 of the TCR sequences. Expanded TCRs were defined as changing significantly between any two time points under a Poisson model with p below 0.0001. TCR abundances were normalised to the total number of TCRs sequenced in each sample and reported as counts per million. MAIT TCRs were defined by TRAV1-2 paired with TRAJ12, TRAJ20 or TRAJ33, and iNKT TCRs by TRAV10 paired with TRAJ18. VDJdb, accessed 1 November 2021, was searched for CMV, EBV and SARS-CoV-2 annotated TCRs, with TCRs annotated for multiple antigens excluded. TCRdb passed the public sequencing reads through fastp at Q25 and MiXCR, retaining productive beta sequences. Rows merge per CDR3 protein into single entries with the most common DNA and genes. None of the V and J calls come from the authors' own analysis; TCRdb made them. The sample table contains about 52,000 distinct CDR3 sequences; only one count was recorded for around a tenth of them. The ten largest clones add up to about 9.4% of the sample.

This was a case-control study nested in a cohort of healthcare workers in London, UK, who had nasopharyngeal swab PCR tests and blood samples taken every week. Healthcare workers were recruited between 23 and 31 March 2020, during the week of the UK lockdown, and were followed weekly for up to about 15 weeks. The sequencing sample was made of whole blood. The chain is encoded by TRBV28 joined to TRBJ2-1, with an unclear D gene assignment. This receptor was identified in an adult who was a healthcare worker with PCR-confirmed SARS-CoV-2 infection or an uninfected control (not recorded which). The CDR3 region has the sequence CASSASLTYNEQFF. The nucleotides read TGTGCCAGCAGCGCTAGTCTAACCTACAATGAGCAGTTCTTC.